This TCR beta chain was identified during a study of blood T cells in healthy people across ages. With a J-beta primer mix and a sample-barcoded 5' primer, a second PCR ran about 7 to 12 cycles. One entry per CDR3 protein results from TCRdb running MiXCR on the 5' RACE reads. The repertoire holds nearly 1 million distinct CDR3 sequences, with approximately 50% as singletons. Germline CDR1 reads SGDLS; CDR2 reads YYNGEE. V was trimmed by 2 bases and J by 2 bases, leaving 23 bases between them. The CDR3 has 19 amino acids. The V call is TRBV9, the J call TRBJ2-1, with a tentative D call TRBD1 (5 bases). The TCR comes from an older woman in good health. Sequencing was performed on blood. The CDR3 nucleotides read TGTGCCAGCAGCGTTCTAAAAGGGGCCCCTCCGGTTCCCTACAATGAGCAGTTCTTC. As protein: CASSVLKGAPPVPYNEQFF.